This T cell receptor (beta chain) appears in the sequencing data of a study of shared clonotypes between healthy human individuals (TCRdb year 2020). Broadly, across the study: The cohort comprised two women and three men aged 18 to 49 years. Per donor, three plates each were used for CD4 naive and CD4 memory, two for CD8 naive, and one for CD8 memory. Blood TCR repertoires of four to six healthy adults were deeply sequenced to estimate repertoire size and the extent of clonotype sharing between individuals. To increase sequencing depth and limit assay-specific biases, TCR repertoire library preparation and sequencing were carried out by different laboratories using diverse techniques. Between about 0.8 and 9 billion PBMCs per donor were obtained by leukapheresis.

The donors were healthy, HIV-negative adults with no recently reported acute infections or vaccinations. All donors were Caucasian adults living in Nashville, Tennessee, USA. CD4+ T cells were enriched by magnetic negative selection; naive cells were then positively selected on CD45RA, and the negative fraction formed the memory subset. After blood collection by leukapheresis, PBMCs were isolated using Ficoll-Histopaque density gradient centrifugation and then cryopreserved in the vapor phase of liquid nitrogen. Analytical flow cytometry was used to check the purity and quantity of every magnetically sorted T cell population. Genomic DNA was isolated from each sorted fraction and quantified by UV absorbance on a Nanodrop 2000c. With respect to this clone: There is no known antigen for this receptor. Base qualities are not provided; no much larger clone lies one nucleotide away.

The CDR3 numbers 14 residues from cysteine through phenylalanine. The only DNA kept is the CDR3, 42 bases in frame from the first base. Deletion took 6 bases off V and 2 bases off J, with a span of 13 bases between the germline ends. CDR1 and CDR2 (MDHEN, SYDVKM) derive from the germline V gene. Using the deep immunoSEQ assay, TCR CDR3 regions were amplified from genomic DNA by multiplex PCR. For each cell subset, the extracted genomic DNA was distributed evenly across all wells of several immunoSEQ 96-well plates, and each plate served as one replicate. For sorted subsets, approximately 210 ng genomic DNA, equal to some 28,000 T cell genomes, was loaded into each replicate PCR. Purified libraries were measured with a Qubit 3.0 fluorometer, size-checked on a Bioanalyzer 2100, and measured again with the KAPA Library Quantification kit. Each immunoSEQ 96-well plate was sequenced on its own single-read 150-cycle Illumina NextSeq 550 flow cell. The authors processed their data as follows. Because only junctional sequences without quality scores were contained in the immunoSEQ output, filtering matching that applied to full-length reads could not be performed. To assign V/J genes and CDR3, sequences were annotated using PyIR, a Python wrapper for IgBLAST v1.9, with IMGT germline references. Any read was removed if the V/J assignment was weak (E-value above 1e-6), the CDR3 was missing, or the read contained stop codons, out-of-frame junctions, or ambiguous translated residues. A V3J clonotype was defined by an identical inferred V gene, J gene, and CDR3 amino acid sequence. To compute the percentage overlap between repertoires, the number of shared unique clonotypes was divided by the size of the smaller repertoire. Richness of each repertoire was evaluated using RTK rarefaction, the Chao1 estimator, and Recon v2.1 estimates of unobserved clonotypes. Generation probabilities for all TCRbeta clonotypes obtained by the gDNA method from a few donors were computed using OLGA. The source is immuneACCESS, and TCRdb retained only in-frame sequences with V and J called. Part of the clones is not carried over; for the studies checked, unresolved V genes explain less than half of this, and the remainder is unexplained. For V, J and clone size, that table is used; D and trimming come from the DNA. The sample has more than 2 million clones on record, 95% of them singletons. 0.13% of the sample lies in the top ten.

Beyond this particular receptor, the publication reports: Sampling was restricted to blood, and TCR repertoires in tissues likely differ from the TCR repertoires found in blood. Higher generation probabilities were observed for clonotypes shared by all four sorted-subset donors than for non-shared clonotypes. Rarefaction of sorted-subset datasets indicated incomplete sequencing despite the large sequencing depth. When a handful of donors were compared, the shared fraction of clonotypes was around 5.1% for naive CD4, over 3% for naive CD8, 2% to 2.5% for memory CD4, and 0.4% for memory CD8. Pairwise subsampling led to the expectation that sequencing depth would affect the degree of clonotype sharing among donors. Because the study included only a small number of donors, the genetic and exposure-history diversity represented was limited. Naive subsets generally had larger estimated clonotype richness than memory subsets.

The TCR originated in a man in his late teens or twenties in good health. Sequenced sample: naive CD4+ T cells sorted from blood. The label giving this sample's cell subset or site can be read as: CD45RA+ positively selected. The sequence links TRBV28 to TRBJ1-2, and perhaps TRBD1 as D gene, on 5 matching bases. The CDR3 corresponds to CASSTGTGNYGYTF. At the DNA level, the sequence is TGTGCCAGCAGCACCGGGACGGGGAACTATGGCTACACCTTC.